The rows below give T cell receptor beta chains drawn from one sample of a study of blood T cells in healthy people across ages. TCRdb passed the 5' RACE reads through MiXCR, listing each CDR3 protein once. Here the sample spans 1.5 million or so distinct CDR3 sequences, around two fifths being singletons. Sample: blood. All receptors derive from a woman between 18 and 30 years old in good health. Both conserved end residues are part of each CDR3. A D gene is named only where the DNA matches it firmly. Clone size is not always given. Where it is, it says once, few, many or a class for expanded clones.

cdr3_nt: TGTGCCAGCAGATTCGGGACTAGCGGCTACGAGCAGTACTTC
cdr3_aa: CASRFGTSGYEQYF
v_call: TRBV12-3/TRBV12-4
clone_size: .
d_call: TRBD2
j_call: TRBJ2-7

cdr3_nt: TGTGCCAGCAGTGAATGGTCGAGCTCCTACAATGAGCAGTTCTTC
cdr3_aa: CASSEWSSSYNEQFF
v_call: TRBV6-1
clone_size: .
d_call: .
j_call: TRBJ2-1

cdr3_nt: TGCAGCTTCATGACGAGGGATACGCAGTATTTT
cdr3_aa: CSFMTRDTQYF
v_call: TRBV29-1
clone_size: .
d_call: .
j_call: TRBJ2-3

cdr3_nt: TGCAGCGTTGAAGACCGGGCGAACGAGCAGTACTTC
cdr3_aa: CSVEDRANEQYF
v_call: TRBV29-1
clone_size: .
d_call: .
j_call: TRBJ2-7

cdr3_nt: TGTGCCAGCAGTTGGGAGGGTCGACCTAATCAGCCCCAGCATTTT
cdr3_aa: CASSWEGRPNQPQHF
v_call: TRBV6-2/TRBV6-3
clone_size: .
d_call: .
j_call: TRBJ1-5

cdr3_nt: TGTGCCAGCAGCTTAAGGGTCGGGACCGCCTCCTACGAGCAGTACTTC
cdr3_aa: CASSLRVGTASYEQYF
v_call: TRBV7-2
clone_size: .
d_call: .
j_call: TRBJ2-7

cdr3_nt: TGTGCCAGCAGCGCCCGGGACAGGGGGAAGGATACGCAGTATTTT
cdr3_aa: CASSARDRGKDTQYF
v_call: TRBV11-2
clone_size: .
d_call: TRBD1
j_call: TRBJ2-3

cdr3_nt: TGCAGTGCTAGACAGAGTTCCTCCTACGAGCAGTACTTC
cdr3_aa: CSARQSSSYEQYF
v_call: TRBV20-1
clone_size: once
d_call: .
j_call: TRBJ2-7

cdr3_nt: TGTGCCAGCAGTGAAGGGTGGATTTATGGCTACACCTTC
cdr3_aa: CASSEGWIYGYTF
v_call: TRBV6-1
clone_size: .
d_call: .
j_call: TRBJ1-2

cdr3_nt: TGTGCCAGCAGCCCCCGAATAGGGAGCTACAATGAGCAGTTCTTC
cdr3_aa: CASSPRIGSYNEQFF
v_call: TRBV5-8
clone_size: .
d_call: .
j_call: TRBJ2-1

cdr3_nt: TGTGCCAGCAGTGTGACGGACAGCTCTGGAAACACCATATATTTT
cdr3_aa: CASSVTDSSGNTIYF
v_call: TRBV2
clone_size: .
d_call: .
j_call: TRBJ1-3

cdr3_nt: TGTGCCAGCAGCAAATACAGAGATAGCAATCAGCCCCAGCATTTT
cdr3_aa: CASSKYRDSNQPQHF
v_call: TRBV12-3/TRBV12-4
clone_size: .
d_call: .
j_call: TRBJ1-5

cdr3_nt: TGCAGTGCGAGACCCGCTACTACCGTCTCCAATGAGCAGTTCTTC
cdr3_aa: CSARPATTVSNEQFF
v_call: TRBV20-1
clone_size: few
d_call: .
j_call: TRBJ2-1

cdr3_nt: TGCAGCGTCGCATGGGAAGGAAAACTGTTTTTT
cdr3_aa: CSVAWEGKLFF
v_call: TRBV29-1
clone_size: .
d_call: .
j_call: TRBJ1-4

cdr3_nt: TGTGCCAGCAGCAAGGAGTCCGGGACTAGCGATACAGAGACCCAGTACTTC
cdr3_aa: CASSKESGTSDTETQYF
v_call: TRBV6-4
clone_size: .
d_call: TRBD2
j_call: TRBJ2-5

cdr3_nt: TGTGCCAGCAGTTACGGGCTAGCGGGAGCAGAGACCCAGTACTTC
cdr3_aa: CASSYGLAGAETQYF
v_call: TRBV6-5
clone_size: .
d_call: TRBD2
j_call: TRBJ2-5

cdr3_nt: TGTGCCAGCAGCCCGGGACTAGAGGTGGGAAATGAGCAGTTCTTC
cdr3_aa: CASSPGLEVGNEQFF
v_call: TRBV14
clone_size: .
d_call: TRBD2
j_call: TRBJ2-1

cdr3_nt: TGTGCCATCAGTGAGTCAGGGACAGGGGTCAGCTCTGGAAACACCATATATTTT
cdr3_aa: CAISESGTGVSSGNTIYF
v_call: TRBV10-3
clone_size: .
d_call: TRBD1
j_call: TRBJ1-3

cdr3_nt: TGCAGTGCTGAGGGGGGGGGTAGCGGGAAAAATGAGCAGTTCTTC
cdr3_aa: CSAEGGGSGKNEQFF
v_call: TRBV20-1
clone_size: .
d_call: TRBD2
j_call: TRBJ2-1